These 18 T cell receptor beta chains were sequenced from one sample in a study of T cell responses to AZD1222 COVID-19 vaccine. Sequencing was performed with immunoSEQ multiplex PCR; in TCRdb, only in-frame clones are kept and a portion is missing. The sample lists about 120,000 clones; 70% to 90% were seen once. The source material was peripheral blood, sampled on day 0 of AZD1222 vaccination. These receptors were obtained from an adult in good health.

The rearrangement uses TRBV27 and TRBJ2-7; D not certain. Deletions cut 5 bases from V and 3 bases from J, with 11 bases between. Germline V gene data show CDR1 as MNHEY and CDR2 as SMNVEV (reference sequence). This CDR3 is built from 13 residues. CDR3 protein: CASSPSANYEQYF. Here the CDR3 DNA reads TGTGCCAGCAGTCCCTCGGCAAACTACGAGCAGTACTTC.

This clone was recorded only once. V gene TRBV27 combines with J gene TRBJ1-1; TRBD1 matches at 12 bases. This CDR3 spans 13 amino acids. Unmatched junction bases numbered 6, after V lost 5 bases and J lost 11 bases. Germline CDR1 MNHEY, CDR2 SMNVEV (reference sequence). CDR3 coding DNA: TGTGCCAGCAGTCCCGGGACAGGGGGCTTGGCTTTCTTT. It yields the protein CASSPGTGGLAFF.

This chain connects TRBV5-4 to TRBJ2-7; TRBD2 agrees at 13 bases. Germline-derived CDR1 and CDR2 are SGHNT and YYREEE (reference sequence). The CDR3 runs 15 residues. Trimming at V came to 4 bases and at J to 6 bases, leaving 7 bases not matched to a gene. The CDR3 DNA is TGTGCCAGCAGCCCGTGGACTAGCGGGAGTGTCGAGCAGTACTTC. It translates to CASSPWTSGSVEQYF.

The CDR3 is CASSLTGTGAFF. In nucleotides, the CDR3 is TGTGCCAGCAGTTTAACCGGGACTGGGGCTTTCTTT. This chain uses TRBV12-3 or TRBV12-4 with TRBJ1-1, with a weak D call TRBD1 (5 bases). This CDR3 spans 12 amino acids. Trimming pared 2 bases from V and 11 bases from J, leaving 12 bases between.

The sample holds a few counts of this clone. The J gene is TRBJ1-4, the V gene TRBV11-2; no firm D call. Germline assignment: CDR1 SGHAT and CDR2 FQNNGV. This CDR3 is 13 amino acids long. The ends were cut back, 1 base at V and 8 bases at J, with 8 bases in the middle. The CDR3 bases are TGTGCCAGCAGCTTAGTTTTCAGGGAAAAACTGTTTTTT. Amino acid sequence: CASSLVFREKLFF.

The V gene is TRBV7-9, the J gene TRBJ2-1, with TRBD1 matching over 7 bases. Germline CDR1 is SEHNR and CDR2 is FQNEAQ (reference sequence). This CDR3 contains 14 residues. V lost 4 bases and J lost 7; bases outside the gene matches: 7. CDR3 DNA: TGTGCCAGCAGCTCCCAGGGGGTGTCGAATGAGCAGTTCTTC. It codes for CASSSQGVSNEQFF.

CDR3 in amino acids: CASSGTSYGYTF. As DNA, the CDR3 is TGTGCCAGCAGTGGGACATCCTATGGCTACACCTTC. V and J are TRBV2 and TRBJ1-2; D is perhaps TRBD1 (5 bases). Germline V CDR1 and CDR2: SNHLY, FYNNEI. There are 12 residues in the CDR3. V lost 4 bases and J 4 bases, leaving 7 bases between the germline ends.

V and J are TRBV5-1 and TRBJ2-6; D may be TRBD1 (6 bases). The CDR3 spans 15 residues. Trimming stripped 4 bases from V and 3 bases from J, with 11 bases between. In germline, CDR1 is SGHRS, CDR2 YFSETQ. CDR3 sequence: CASSNGGGGANVLTF. The CDR3 nucleotides are TGCGCCAGCAGCAATGGGGGCGGTGGGGCCAACGTCCTGACTTTC. Full variable domain (rest looked up from reference TRBV5-1 and TRBJ2-6): KAGVTQTPRYLIKTRGQQVTLSCSPISGHRSVSWYQQTPGQGLQFLFEYFSETQRNKGNFPGRFSGRQFSNSRSEMNVSTLELGDSALYLCASSNGGGGANVLTFGAGSRLTVL.

In its sample, this clone was seen a few times. V is TRBV3-1 (or the pseudogene TRBV3-2) and J is TRBJ2-7; 10 bases align to TRBD1. CDR3 length: 15 amino acids. In germline, CDR1 is LGHDT, CDR2 YNNKEL (reference sequence). The J segment lost 0 bases and the V segment lost 6 bases, leaving 5 bases of the junction unmatched. The CDR3 reads CASSSGQGGSYEQYF. CDR3 nucleotides: TGTGCCAGCAGTTCTGGACAGGGGGGCTCCTACGAGCAGTACTTC.

This clone was counted only a few times. V usage is TRBV18 and J usage is TRBJ2-7; D is undetermined. The V gene's germline CDR1 is KGHSH and CDR2 LQKENI. V lost 2 bases, J lost 2 bases, and 4 bases lay in between. The CDR3 spans 12 residues. The CDR3 reads CASSPGTYEQYF. The CDR3 DNA reads TGTGCCAGCTCACCAGGCACCTACGAGCAGTACTTC. The full variable domain, in which reference TRBV18 and TRBJ2-7 provide the parts outside the CDR3, is NAGVMQNPRHLVRRRGQEARLRCSPMKGHSHVYWYRQLPEEGLKFMVYLQKENIIDESGMPKERFSAEFPKEGPSILRIQQVVRGDSAAYFCASSPGTYEQYFGPGTRLTVT.

This clone was seen more than once but under ten times. The chain has TRBV3-1 (or the pseudogene TRBV3-2) and TRBJ2-7; 7 nucleotides line up with TRBD2. CDR3 size: 13 residues. V shed 4 bases, J shed 3 bases, and the junction held 3 bases outside the gene matches. Per germline, CDR1 LGHDT and CDR2 YNNKEL (reference sequence). This CDR3 is CASSRGGSYEQYF. DNA for the CDR3: TGTGCCAGCAGCCGGGGGGGAAGCTACGAGCAGTACTTC.

The V and J genes are TRBV18 and TRBJ2-7; tentatively, D is TRBD1 (5 bases). CDR1 is KGHSH, CDR2 LQKENI, per germline. V was shortened by 2 bases and J by 6 bases, with 11 bases between the two germline ends. The CDR3 contains 13 residues. The CDR3 is CASSPNDRTEQYF. CDR3 nucleotides: TGTGCCAGCTCACCAAACGACAGAACCGAGCAGTACTTC.

V and J are TRBV7-2 and TRBJ1-3; 8 bases align to TRBD1. The CDR3 totals 15 residues. CDR1 is SGHTA, CDR2 FQGNSA, per germline. V shed 4 bases, J shed 4 bases, and the junction held 6 bases outside the gene matches. The CDR3 region is CASSYDRGTGNTIYF. DNA for the CDR3: TGTGCCAGCAGCTATGACAGGGGCACAGGAAACACCATATATTTT.

The genes are TRBV25-1 and TRBJ2-2; D is undetermined. Germline-derived CDR1 and CDR2 are MGHDK and SYGVNS. The V gene lost 3 bases and the J gene lost 9 bases, with 8 bases spanning the gap. This CDR3 comprises 12 residues. Written as DNA, the CDR3 is TGTGCCAGCAGTGACACGGGCAGGGAGCTGTTTTTT. Its translation is CASSDTGRELFF.

This clone was counted only a few times. The chain recombines TRBV11-3 with TRBJ2-7; no clear D. V was pared by 0 bases and J by 6 bases, with 9 bases between. This CDR3 is 13 amino acids long. The germline CDR1 and CDR2 sequences are SGHNT and YENEEA. The CDR3 DNA reads as TGTGCCAGCAGCTTAGATCTTAGAGGCGAGCAGTACTTC. It encodes CASSLDLRGEQYF.

The J gene is TRBJ1-5, the V gene TRBV24-1, with TRBD1 matching over 7 bases. V lost 3 bases and J lost 9; bases outside the gene matches: 4. Germline V gives CDR1 KGHDR, CDR2 SFDVKD. The CDR3 consists of 13 residues. Here the CDR3 reads CATSDTGDWPQHF. The CDR3, as DNA: TGTGCCACCAGTGATACAGGGGACTGGCCCCAGCATTTT.

The rearrangement links TRBV3-1 (or the pseudogene TRBV3-2) to TRBJ1-1, with TRBD1 matching 8 bases. This CDR3 has 14 amino acids. The V and J ends lost 1 base and 5 bases, in that order; junction bases with no gene match: 3. The germline V gene encodes CDR1 LGHDT and CDR2 YNNKEL (reference sequence). In DNA form, the CDR3 reads TGTGCCAGCAGCCAAGGGACAGGGACAACTGAAGCTTTCTTT. This sequence encodes CASSQGTGTTEAFF.

V usage is TRBV15 and J usage is TRBJ1-3; TRBD1 agrees at 11 bases. CDR1 and CDR2 from the germline V gene are LNHNV and YYDKDF (reference sequence). This CDR3 is 16 amino acids long. J lost 3 bases, V lost 3 bases, and 4 bases had no gene match. The CDR3: CATSRDRGPYGNTIYF. CDR3 DNA: TGTGCCACCAGCAGGGACAGGGGGCCTTATGGAAACACCATATATTTT.